This is a list of T cell receptor beta chains from one sample in a study of cytomegalovirus exposure and HLA in healthy donors. Clones were sequenced by immunoSEQ multiplex PCR, and TCRdb holds only the in-frame ones, with some missing. Among roughly 230,000 clones, 70% to 90% were seen once, and the ten largest hold around 0.23%. The sample consisted of PBMCs. The receptors come from a girl aged 2-10 years in good health and CMV-seronegative. The CDR3 runs from the conserved cysteine through the conserved F or W. D genes are given only for firm matches. The size entry is marked missing in some rows and otherwise reads once, few, many or a size class.

J gene | D gene | clone size | V gene | CDR3 protein | CDR3 DNA
TRBJ1-4 | - | few | TRBV6-5 | CASSYSGHRGEKLFF | TGTGCCAGCAGTTACTCGGGACATAGGGGGGAAAAACTGTTTTTT
TRBJ1-3 | TRBD1 | - | TRBV5-1 | CASSFWTGTGESSGNTIYF | TGCGCCAGCAGCTTTTGGACCGGGACAGGTGAAAGCTCTGGAAACACCATATATTTT
TRBJ2-1 | - | - | TRBV23-1 | CASTPLRFF | TGCGCCAGCACTCCCCTGCGGTTCTTC
TRBJ1-2 | - | - | TRBV2 | CASRGGVQNVDYTF | TGTGCCAGCAGGGGGGGGGTACAGAATGTTGACTACACCTTC
TRBJ2-7 | - | - | TRBV7-9 | CASSPRGQAYEQYF | TGTGCCAGCAGCCCTCGAGGGCAGGCCTACGAGCAGTACTTC
TRBJ2-7 | TRBD2 | - | TRBV7-3 | CASSLRGGDYEQYF | TGTGCCAGCAGCTTAAGGGGGGGTGACTACGAGCAGTACTTC
TRBJ2-3 | TRBD2 | - | TRBV10-1 | CASSESLAGETDTQYF | TGCGCCAGCAGTGAGTCACTAGCGGGGGAAACAGATACGCAGTATTTT
TRBJ2-3 | TRBD1 | - | TRBV5-1 | CASSLETGFTDTQYF | TGCGCCAGCAGCCTGGAGACAGGGTTCACAGATACGCAGTATTTT
TRBJ1-4 | TRBD1 | - | TRBV5-6 | CASSLAPTGVGREKLFF | TGTGCCAGCAGCTTGGCGCCCACAGGGGTAGGAAGGGAAAAACTGTTTTTT
TRBJ1-2 | TRBD1 | - | TRBV6-1 | CASSSGGTGWGYTF | TGTGCCAGCAGCTCCGGGGGGACAGGGTGGGGCTACACCTTC
TRBJ1-2 | TRBD1 | - | TRBV5-6 | CASTALWTGELRMYGYTF | TGTGCCAGCACAGCTCTTTGGACAGGGGAACTGAGGATGTATGGCTACACCTTC
TRBJ2-7 | TRBD2 | - | TRBV6-1 | CASSAAWGGVLHEQYF | TGTGCCAGCAGTGCCGCCTGGGGGGGAGTATTACACGAGCAGTACTTC
TRBJ1-3 | TRBD1 | - | TRBV5-1 | CASSWKTGPGNTIYF | TGCGCCAGCAGCTGGAAGACAGGGCCTGGAAACACCATATATTTT
TRBJ2-5 | TRBD2 | - | TRBV5-4 | CASSLVGGSQETQYF | TGTGCCAGCAGCTTGGTAGGCGGGAGCCAAGAGACCCAGTACTTC
TRBJ2-3 | TRBD1 | - | TRBV12-5 | CASGNWTGPHTDTQYF | TGTGCTAGTGGTAACTGGACAGGGCCTCACACAGATACGCAGTATTTT
TRBJ1-1 | TRBD1 | - | TRBV14 | CASSPLQGMNTEAFF | TGTGCCAGCAGCCCACTACAGGGGATGAACACTGAAGCTTTCTTT
TRBJ2-3 | - | - | TRBV18 | CASSQTGTDTQYF | TGTGCCAGCTCACAAACAGGGACAGATACGCAGTATTTT
TRBJ2-7 | TRBD1 | - | TRBV19 | CASQGGPRRDEQYF | TGTGCCTCACAGGGGGGACCAAGGAGGGACGAGCAGTACTTC
TRBJ2-3 | - | - | TRBV6-5 | CASSYTVSTDTQYF | TGTGCCAGCAGTTATACAGTGAGCACAGATACGCAGTATTTT
TRBJ2-3 | - | once | TRBV7-2 | CASSPQGQIRMSTDTQYF | TGTGCCAGCAGCCCGCAGGGACAAATCCGTATGAGCACAGATACGCAGTATTTT
TRBJ1-2 | - | once | TRBV6-6 | CASSSYGYTF | TGTGCCAGCAGCAGCTATGGCTACACCTTC
TRBJ2-5 | TRBD1 | once | TRBV10-3 | CAISVGQGRETQYF | TGTGCCATCAGTGTGGGACAGGGAAGAGAGACCCAGTACTTC
TRBJ2-3 | TRBD1 | - | TRBV7-8 | CASSPGGGDPTDTQYF | TGTGCCAGCAGCCCAGGGGGCGGGGACCCCACAGATACGCAGTATTTT
TRBJ1-1 | - | once | TRBV5-1 | CASRVAGAEAFF | TGCGCCAGCAGAGTTGCGGGGGCTGAAGCTTTCTTT
TRBJ2-5 | TRBD2 | - | TRBV15 | CATRLAGGGTQYF | TGTGCCACCAGACTAGCGGGGGGTGGGACCCAGTACTTC
TRBJ1-1 | TRBD1 | - | TRBV4-1 | CASSQGVGQGKRGRDTEAFF | TGCGCCAGCAGCCAGGGGGTGGGACAGGGGAAAAGGGGACGGGACACTGAAGCTTTCTTT
TRBJ2-5 | TRBD2 | - | TRBV6-4 | CASSDGLGETQYF | TGTGCCAGCAGTGACGGACTAGGGGAGACCCAGTACTTC
TRBJ2-1 | TRBD2 | - | TRBV9 | CASSVSGGASSYNEQFF | TGTGCCAGCAGCGTGAGCGGGGGGGCCTCTTCCTACAATGAGCAGTTCTTC
TRBJ1-2 | TRBD1 | - | TRBV4-1 | CASSQGQGANYGYTF | TGCGCCAGCAGCCAAGGCCAGGGGGCTAACTATGGCTACACCTTC
TRBJ2-2 | TRBD2 | - | TRBV9 | CASSVGDYSRSELFF | TGTGCCAGCAGCGTTGGGGACTACAGCCGGTCCGAGCTGTTTTTT
TRBJ1-2 | - | - | TRBV14 | CASSHLRQLYGYTF | TGTGCCAGCAGCCACCTCCGACAGCTCTATGGCTACACCTTC
TRBJ2-2 | - | - | TRBV10-1 | CASSELYGELFF | TGCGCCAGCAGTGAGTTATACGGGGAGCTGTTTTTT
TRBJ2-1 | - | - | TRBV14 | CASSRARGGAYNEQFF | TGTGCCAGCAGCCGAGCCCGAGGGGGGGCCTACAATGAGCAGTTCTTC
TRBJ2-5 | - | - | TRBV11-2 | CASSLGSLQETQYF | TGTGCCAGCAGCTTAGGCTCGCTACAAGAGACCCAGTACTTC
TRBJ1-4 | - | - | TRBV9 | CASSVDSTNEKLFF | TGTGCCAGCAGCGTAGACTCAACTAATGAAAAACTGTTTTTT
TRBJ2-5 | - | - | TRBV11-2 | CASSLGARTQETQYF | TGTGCCAGCAGCTTAGGAGCTAGAACCCAAGAGACCCAGTACTTC
TRBJ2-2 | TRBD1 | - | TRBV6-1 | CASSEKDRAYTGELFF | TGTGCCAGCAGTGAAAAGGACAGGGCCTACACCGGGGAGCTGTTTTTT
TRBJ2-3 | - | once | TRBV5-4 | CASSEATGADTQYF | TGTGCCAGCAGCGAAGCCACCGGGGCAGATACGCAGTATTTT
TRBJ2-7 | - | once | TRBV4-1 | CASSQDLGPAFYEQYF | TGCGCCAGCAGCCAAGACCTGGGGCCCGCCTTCTACGAGCAGTACTTC
TRBJ1-2 | - | - | TRBV6-5 | CASSSSLSYGYTF | TGTGCCAGCAGTTCGTCCCTGAGCTATGGCTACACCTTC
TRBJ2-1 | TRBD2 | - | TRBV18 | CASSPGTNGEQFF | TGTGCCAGCTCACCCGGGACTAACGGTGAGCAGTTCTTC
TRBJ2-5 | TRBD1 | once | TRBV7-8 | CASSINRGEGAQYF | TGTGCCAGCAGCATAAACAGGGGTGAGGGGGCCCAGTACTTC
TRBJ1-5 | - | - | TRBV7-2 | CASSLGQNNQPQHF | TGTGCCAGCAGCTTAGGACAGAATAATCAGCCCCAGCATTTT